This T cell receptor (beta chain) was captured in a study of cytomegalovirus exposure and HLA in healthy donors. On this clone itself: Its matching antigen is unknown.

The PCR had 60 Vbeta and 13 Jbeta primers. Assay: immunoSEQ multiplex PCR; the TCRdb copy retains only in-frame clones and omits some. The profile shows nearly 200,000 clones, around four fifths of them singletons. General observations from the study: Most of the TCR beta V segments (in an earlier analysis) were productive either about 90% or about 30% of the time. In a later analysis, most CMV-associated TCR beta chains appeared HLA-restricted. The likely explanation for a cluster of highly shared sequence variants was sequencing artifact.

The length of the CDR3 is 12 residues. V dropped 9 bases and J dropped 3 bases, with 11 bases sitting between them. Germline V gene data show CDR1 as LNHDA and CDR2 as SQIVND (reference sequence). The sequenced sample consisted of PBMCs. This sequence joins TRBV19 and TRBJ1-1, with a tentative D call TRBD1 (6 bases). The source of this sequence is a woman aged 50 to 60 in good health and CMV-seropositive. The CDR3 protein is CASAGEYTEAFF. As DNA, the CDR3 is TGTGCCAGCGCAGGGGAGTACACTGAAGCTTTCTTT.